This TCR beta chain was observed in a study of blood T cell repertoires in COVID-19. Here immunoSEQ multiplex PCR was the method, and the copy in TCRdb shows in-frame clones only, minus some. Here the sample spans 90,000 to 150,000 clones, 75% to 85% being singletons. V lost 4 bases to trimming and J lost 4 bases, with 13 bases between them. This CDR3 has 15 residues. Germline CDR1 and CDR2: ENHRY and SYGVKD. This chain joins TRBV10-3 and TRBJ2-2; no definite D call. The TCR sequence derives from a woman older than 75 with acute or convalescent COVID-19. The sequenced sample consisted of peripheral blood. CDR3 residues: CAISAEVSATGELFF. CDR3 sequence (DNA): TGTGCCATCAGTGCCGAAGTGAGCGCCACCGGGGAGCTGTTTTTT.